This is a list of T cell receptor beta chains from one sample in a study of Graves' ophthalmopathy and Graves' hyperthyroidism. MiXCR was run by TCRdb on the multiplex PCR reads, yielding one entry per CDR3 protein. Here the sample spans around 660,000 distinct CDR3 sequences, about 38% being singletons. Sequencing was carried out using peripheral blood. The receptors were sampled from an adult man with Graves' ophthalmopathy. CDR3s include the opening cysteine and the closing phenylalanine or tryptophan. A D gene is named only where the DNA matches it firmly. Size tells how often a clone was seen (once, few, many) or the class of an expanded clone, and some rows leave it out.

d_call,j_call,clone_size,v_call,cdr3_aa,cdr3_nt
NA,TRBJ1-2,few,TRBV5-5,CASSPMSRLGGYTF,TGTGCCAGCAGCCCAATGTCACGGTTAGGTGGCTACACCTTC
TRBD1,TRBJ1-1,many,TRBV6-5,CASSEDRENTEAFF,TGTGCCAGCAGCGAGGACAGGGAGAACACTGAAGCTTTCTTT
NA,TRBJ1-4,NA,TRBV30,CAWRGGVNEKLFF,TGTGCCTGGCGCGGAGGGGTGAATGAAAAACTGTTTTTT
NA,TRBJ1-6,many,TRBV11-3,CASSLDGGRYSPLHF,TGTGCCAGCAGCTTAGATGGGGGCAGGTATTCACCCCTCCACTTT
NA,TRBJ1-1,many,TRBV12-3/TRBV12-4,CASGRMGGTEAFF,TGTGCCAGCGGGCGAATGGGGGGCACTGAAGCTTTCTTT
TRBD1,TRBJ2-7,few,TRBV4-2,CASSQGGTENYEQYF,TGTGCCAGCAGCCAAGGGGGGACAGAGAACTACGAGCAGTACTTC
TRBD1,TRBJ2-3,NA,TRBV5-1,CASRPDRSTDTQYF,TGCGCCAGCAGACCGGACAGGAGCACAGATACGCAGTATTTT
TRBD1,TRBJ2-6,NA,TRBV19,CASSPGTGGYVLTF,TGTGCCAGTAGTCCCGGGACAGGGGGCTACGTCCTGACTTTC
NA,TRBJ1-2,NA,TRBV14,CASRGGSGNTF,TGTGCCAGTCGAGGGGGGTCAGGGAACACCTTC
NA,TRBJ2-5,many,TRBV6-1,CASSFREQETQYF,TGTGCCAGCAGCTTCCGGGAGCAAGAGACCCAGTACTTC
TRBD1,TRBJ2-7,many,TRBV19,CASSKRQGARNYEQYF,TGTGCCAGTAGTAAAAGACAGGGGGCGCGTAACTACGAGCAGTACTTC
NA,TRBJ1-5,many,TRBV4-3,CASSQEEGGPQHF,TGCGCCAGCAGCCAAGAGGAGGGGGGGCCCCAGCATTTT
NA,TRBJ1-1,once,TRBV25-1,CATEGQRYTEAFF,TGTGCCACCGAAGGACAGCGTTACACTGAAGCTTTCTTT
TRBD2,TRBJ2-7,NA,TRBV9,CASSVDDGGAQYF,TGTGCCAGCAGCGTAGACGACGGGGGGGCCCAGTACTTC
NA,TRBJ2-3,NA,TRBV11-1,CASSLVSRLADTQYF,TGTGCCAGCAGCTTAGTATCCCGGCTAGCAGATACGCAGTATTTT
TRBD2,TRBJ2-2,many,TRBV7-2,CASSLVLAGVTGELFF,TGTGCCAGCAGCTTAGTCCTAGCGGGAGTCACCGGGGAGCTGTTTTTT
TRBD1,TRBJ1-5,few,TRBV12-3/TRBV12-4,CASRLGTGGQPQHF,TGTGCCAGCAGGTTGGGGACAGGGGGTCAGCCCCAGCATTTT
NA,TRBJ2-7,many,TRBV7-2,CASSQIAEEGHEQYF,TGCGCCAGCAGCCAAATCGCGGAGGAGGGGCACGAGCAGTACTTC
TRBD1,TRBJ1-2,NA,TRBV25-1,CASSATGDASHTF,TGTGCCAGCAGCGCGACAGGGGACGCGTCCCACACCTTC
TRBD2,TRBJ2-3,NA,TRBV19,CASSPLPLAGDSTDTQYF,TGTGCCAGTAGTCCCCTACCTCTAGCGGGGGATAGCACAGATACGCAGTATTTT
NA,TRBJ1-4,many,TRBV25-1,CASSRGHANEKLFF,TGTGCCAGCAGTAGGGGACACGCTAATGAAAAACTGTTTTTT
NA,TRBJ1-2,many,TRBV5-1,CASSHSNREYGYTF,TGCGCCAGCAGCCACAGCAATCGGGAGTATGGCTACACCTTC
TRBD1,TRBJ2-5,few,TRBV14,CASSQVGQGWETQYF,TGTGCCAGCAGCCAGGTGGGACAGGGCTGGGAGACCCAGTACTTC
NA,TRBJ2-2,many,TRBV2,CASRSGATNTGELFF,TGTGCCAGCAGGTCCGGGGCCACGAACACCGGGGAGCTGTTTTTT
NA,TRBJ2-5,NA,TRBV24-1,CATSDSASGHTETQYF,TGTGCCACCAGTGATTCGGCCAGTGGGCATACTGAGACCCAGTACTTC
NA,TRBJ1-2,many,TRBV2,CAINLVGEERANYGYTF,TGTGCCATCAATCTAGTTGGGGAGGAAAGAGCTAACTATGGCTACACCTTC